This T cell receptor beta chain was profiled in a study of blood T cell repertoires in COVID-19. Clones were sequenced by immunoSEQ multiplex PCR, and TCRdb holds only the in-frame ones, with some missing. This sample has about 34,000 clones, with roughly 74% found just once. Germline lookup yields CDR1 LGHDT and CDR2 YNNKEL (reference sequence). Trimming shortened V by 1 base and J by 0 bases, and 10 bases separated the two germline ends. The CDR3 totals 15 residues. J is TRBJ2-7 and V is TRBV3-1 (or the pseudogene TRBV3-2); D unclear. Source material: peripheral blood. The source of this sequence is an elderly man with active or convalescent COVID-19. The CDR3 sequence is CASSQVSGSSYEQYF. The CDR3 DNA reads TGTGCCAGCAGCCAAGTCTCCGGTTCCTCCTACGAGCAGTACTTC.